This TCR beta chain is from a study of stem cell transplantation in POMP-related autoinflammatory disease. Whole-study context: Hypothesis: faulty thymoproteasomes impair CD8+ T-cell selection, skewing TRB repertoires.

The data were produced by immunoSEQ multiplex PCR, yet TCRdb's version contains in-frame clones alone and is incomplete. In the table there are some 29,000 clones, about 91% of which are singletons. PRAID featured immunodeficiency plus autoinflammation. The germline gives CDR1 SGHRS, CDR2 YFSETQ. Unmatched junction bases numbered 3, after V lost 4 bases and J lost 0 bases. This CDR3 contains 15 residues. Details on this clone: Its cognate antigen is unknown.

Points from the study as a whole: A trend toward lower repertoire diversity and greater clonality appeared in every analyzed T-cell subset of PRAID patients. Unique TRB V-J gene pairings were limited in number in patients with PRAID.

The chain is built from TRBV5-1 and TRBJ2-1, with 8 bases that match TRBD2. Source: CD4+ T cells from PBMCs, taken before stem cell transplantation. The sequence was obtained from a human donor with POMP-related autoinflammation and immune dysregulation (PRAID). CDR3 nucleotide sequence: TGCGCCAGCAGCCCGGCGGGGGGCTCCTACAATGAGCAGTTCTTC. Its translation is CASSPAGGSYNEQFF.